The next 2 T cell receptor beta chains were all read from a single sample in a study of T-cell reconstitution after alpha-beta-depleted transplantation in children. Construction of the TCRbeta library involved unique molecular identifiers. TCRdb redid the calling of the PCR reads with MiXCR, one entry per CDR3 protein. Of 200,000 to 250,000 distinct CDR3 sequences listed, 8% to 9.5% are singletons. Sequences were derived from PBMCs from the stem cell graft donor, sampled from the stem cell graft. These receptors were taken from a human donor who donated a stem cell graft to a child with acute lymphoblastic leukemia.

This rearrangement joins TRBV12-3 or TRBV12-4 to TRBJ1-5, with TRBD1 matching over 8 bases. V gave up 4 bases and J gave up 4 bases; unmatched junction bases: 3. The CDR3 runs to 14 residues. The CDR3 sequence: CASSSRQGNQPQHF. The DNA of the CDR3 is TGTGCCAGCAGTTCCCGACAGGGGAATCAGCCCCAGCATTTT.

This clonotype occurred a few times. This chain uses TRBV7-2 with TRBJ2-2, with D tentatively TRBD1 (8 bases). V was trimmed by 5 bases and J by 4 bases, leaving 20 bases between them. The CDR3 is made up of 17 amino acids. Germline CDR1 is SGHTA and CDR2 is FQGNSA. The CDR3 DNA reads as TGTGCCAGCAGCCCACTACAGGGGGGGGAGACCACCGGGGAGCTGTTTTTT. This codes for CASSPLQGGETTGELFF. The full variable domain, in which reference TRBV7-2 and TRBJ2-2 provide the parts outside the CDR3, is GAGVSQSPSNKVTEKGKDVELRCDPISGHTALYWYRQSLGQGLEFLIYFQGNSAPDKSGLPSDRFSAERTGGSVSTLTIQRTQQEDSAVYLCASSPLQGGETTGELFFGEGSRLTVL.